This entry concerns a single TCR beta chain. Its antigen is unidentified. Sequencing used immunoSEQ multiplex PCR; TCRdb keeps in-frame clones, though not all of them. The sample includes more than 95,000 clones, around nine tenths seen only once; the top ten take roughly 11%. V gave up 2 bases and J gave up 10 bases; unmatched junction bases: 8. CDR1 is SGHTA and CDR2 is FQGNSA in the germline V gene. The CDR3 length is 15 residues. These data belong to a study of T cell responses to AZD1222 COVID-19 vaccine. Study-wide findings and caveats: Clonal diversity may have been underestimated in mostly white British donors. Unmutated variant regions reportedly attract nearly half of all spike-specific TCRs.

The V call is TRBV7-2, the J call TRBJ2-4; 10 nucleotides line up with TRBD1. The source was peripheral blood, collected on day 0 of MenACWY control vaccination. This receptor was taken from an adult in good health. The DNA of the CDR3 is TGTGCCAGCAGCTTACCCTACGGGACAGGGGATATTCAGTACTTC. It is translated as CASSLPYGTGDIQYF.